The 2 T cell receptor beta chains given below trace back to one sample, sequenced in a study of PD-1 blockade in classical Hodgkin lymphoma. No patient escaped relapse after autologous stem cell transplantation, and brentuximab vedotin exposure varied. The repertoire was sequenced with immunoSEQ multiplex PCR; TCRdb's copy has only in-frame clones and lacks some. The data contain about 41,000 clones, roughly 80% of them singletons. Sequenced here: peripheral blood mononuclear cells (PBMCs), sampled at baseline. The receptors derive from a human donor with classical Hodgkin lymphoma.

The rearrangement joins TRBV7-9 to TRBJ2-7; weak D call: TRBD1 (6 bases). This CDR3 comprises 13 residues. Germline values: CDR1 SEHNR, CDR2 FQNEAQ (reference sequence). V gave up 5 bases and J gave up 3 bases, with 11 bases separating them. In DNA, the CDR3 is TGTGCCAGCAGCCTCCTAGGGGGCTACGAGCAGTACTTC. It is translated as CASSLLGGYEQYF. Full variable domain (remainder filled in from reference TRBV7-9 and TRBJ2-7): DTGVSQNPRHKITKRGQNVTFRCDPISEHNRLYWYRQTLGQGPEFLTYFQNEAQLEKSRLLSDRFSAERPKGSFSTLEIQRTEQGDSAMYLCASSLLGGYEQYFGPGTRLTVT.

The chain is built from TRBV7-9 and TRBJ2-7; D perhaps matches TRBD1 (5 bases). Germline V CDR1 and CDR2: SEHNR, FQNEAQ (reference sequence). This CDR3 is built from 12 residues. V was shortened by 5 bases and J by 9 bases, with 14 bases between the two germline ends. The CDR3 loop is CASSLDTARQYF. As DNA, the CDR3 is TGTGCCAGCAGCCTGGACACGGCTCGGCAGTACTTC.